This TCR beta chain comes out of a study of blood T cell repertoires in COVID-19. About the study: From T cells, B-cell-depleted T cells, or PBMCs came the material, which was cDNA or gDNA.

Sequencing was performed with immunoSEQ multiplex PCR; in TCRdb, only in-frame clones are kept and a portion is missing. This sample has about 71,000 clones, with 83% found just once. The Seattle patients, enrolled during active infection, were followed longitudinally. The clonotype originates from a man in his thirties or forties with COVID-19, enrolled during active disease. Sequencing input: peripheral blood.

CDR3 coding DNA: TGTGCCAGCTCAGTACAGGAAACGGTCTACGAGCAGTACTTC. Translated, it gives CASSVQETVYEQYF. The V gene is TRBV18, the J gene TRBJ2-7, with a possible D match to TRBD1 (5 bases). The V end was cut by 5 bases, the J end by 3 bases, with 14 bases between. The CDR3 extends over 14 amino acids. The germline V gene has CDR1 KGHSH and CDR2 LQKENI.